A selection of T cell receptor beta chains follows, all from one sample in a study of T cell responses to AZD1222 COVID-19 vaccine. Repertoires were generated with immunoSEQ multiplex PCR, while TCRdb's copy carries only in-frame clones and drops some. The sample includes some 97,000 clones, around nine tenths of them seen just once. The source was peripheral blood, collected on day 0 of AZD1222 vaccination. The receptors were sampled from an adult in good health. Both conserved end residues are part of each CDR3. A D gene is named only where the DNA matches it firmly. The size entry is marked missing in some rows and otherwise reads once, few, many or a size class.

d_gene	v_gene	abundance	j_gene	CDR3nt	CDR3aa
.	TRBV5-1	.	TRBJ2-5	TGCGCCAGCAGCCGGGACTCGTACCAAGAGACCCAGTACTTC	CASSRDSYQETQYF
.	TRBV7-9	.	TRBJ2-3	TGTGCCAGCAGGCCGACAGCCACAGATACGCAGTATTTT	CASRPTATDTQYF
.	TRBV19	few	TRBJ2-7	TGTGCCAGTAATCATACCCCGACCGGGGCCTCCTACGAGCAGTACTTC	CASNHTPTGASYEQYF
.	TRBV6-2/TRBV6-3	.	TRBJ1-1	TGTGCCAGCAGTTTGCTTAAAGGGAACACTGAAGCTTTCTTT	CASSLLKGNTEAFF
.	TRBV30	.	TRBJ1-4	TGTGCCTGGACCTCGGGGAGGAGCTTAGGAAAACTGTTTTTT	CAWTSGRSLGKLFF
.	TRBV10-1	.	TRBJ1-5	TGCGCCGTAGGACCGCACTATCGGTTGAACAGGGCAAATCAGCCCCAGCATTTT	CAVGPHYRLNRANQPQHF
TRBD1	TRBV19	.	TRBJ1-1	TGTGCCAGTTACGGACAGGGGGCTACGAGGACTGAAGCTTTCTTT	CASYGQGATRTEAFF
.	TRBV7-9	few	TRBJ2-7	TGTGCCAGCAGCTTACACTCCTACGAGCAGTACTTC	CASSLHSYEQYF
.	TRBV11-2	.	TRBJ1-2	TGTGCCAGCAGCCCCCGACCGGACAGTAATTATGGCTACACCTTC	CASSPRPDSNYGYTF
TRBD1	TRBV6-5	.	TRBJ1-2	TGTGCCAGCAGCACCCGAGACAGGGGAGACTATGGCTACACCTTC	CASSTRDRGDYGYTF
.	TRBV7-8	.	TRBJ2-4	TGTGCCAGCATCCAGACCTGGACTCAACGGGAAGCCAAAAACATTCAGTACTTC	CASIQTWTQREAKNIQYF
.	TRBV6-2/TRBV6-3	.	TRBJ2-5	TGTGCCAGCAGCCATGACCTCGGGACCCAGTACTTC	CASSHDLGTQYF
.	TRBV5-4	.	TRBJ2-3	TGTGCCAGCAGCTTCTCGGGGAGCGCAGATACGCAGTATTTT	CASSFSGSADTQYF
.	TRBV5-1	.	TRBJ2-5	TGCGCCAGCAGCTTGGGGCAGGGCATTGAGACCCAGTACTTC	CASSLGQGIETQYF
TRBD1	TRBV7-9	.	TRBJ1-2	TGTGCCAGCAGCGGGCAGGGGGTTTCCTATGGCTACACCTTC	CASSGQGVSYGYTF
TRBD2	TRBV6-2/TRBV6-3	.	TRBJ2-3	TGTGCCAGCAGTTACGAGGCGGGGGGCCTTGATACGCAGTATTTT	CASSYEAGGLDTQYF
TRBD1	TRBV18	.	TRBJ1-5	TGTGCCAGCTCAAAGGACAGGGGGGAGGATCAGCCCCAGCATTTT	CASSKDRGEDQPQHF
TRBD1	TRBV6-2/TRBV6-3	.	TRBJ1-5	TGTGCCAGCAGTTGGGGACAGGATAGCAATCAGCCCCAGCATTTT	CASSWGQDSNQPQHF
.	TRBV4-1	.	TRBJ1-1	TGCGCCAGCAGCCAACCCCGGCTTGGGGGAGGAATGAACACTGAAGCTTTCTTT	CASSQPRLGGGMNTEAFF
.	TRBV7-9	.	TRBJ2-1	TGTGCCAGCAGCTTAGCAGTCGAGCAGTTCTTC	CASSLAVEQFF
.	TRBV7-2	.	TRBJ2-7	TGTGCCAGCAGCTTCACGGGGCCCACCTACGAGCAGTACTTC	CASSFTGPTYEQYF
.	TRBV9	.	TRBJ1-3	TGTGCCAGCAGCGCCCCGCGGGGCTTCGGAAACACCATATATTTT	CASSAPRGFGNTIYF
.	TRBV19	few	TRBJ1-1	TGTGCCAGTAGTACCCATGGGACGGACTTGAACACTGAAGCTTTCTTT	CASSTHGTDLNTEAFF
.	TRBV6-6	.	TRBJ1-1	TGTGCCAGCACCGAGGGGGGCGCGCGGAGCACTGAAGCTTTCTTT	CASTEGGARSTEAFF
.	TRBV5-8	once	TRBJ1-5	TGTGCCAGCAGCTTGGCCCTGGACAGCACCAGCAATCAGCCCCAGCATTTT	CASSLALDSTSNQPQHF
.	TRBV6-6	.	TRBJ1-2	TGTGCCAGCAGTTACTCGGCAGGGCCAAACTATGGCTACACCTTC	CASSYSAGPNYGYTF
.	TRBV5-8	few	TRBJ1-2	TGTGCCAGCAACCCGACAGGCAACTATGGCTACACCTTC	CASNPTGNYGYTF
.	TRBV18	once	TRBJ2-7	TGTGCCAGCTCACCGGGGGCAGGGGCCTACGAGCAGTACTTC	CASSPGAGAYEQYF
TRBD2	TRBV18	.	TRBJ2-1	TGTGCCAGCTCACCATCGAATAGCGGGGGCTGGGTTGAGCAGTTCTTC	CASSPSNSGGWVEQFF
.	TRBV7-9	.	TRBJ2-5	TGTGCCAGCAGCTTTCTGGGGGCAGGAGAGACCCAGTACTTC	CASSFLGAGETQYF
.	TRBV30	.	TRBJ1-5	TGTGCCTGGAGTGACGGGACCGGGCAGCCCCAGCATTTT	CAWSDGTGQPQHF
TRBD2	TRBV7-9	.	TRBJ2-1	TGTGCCAGCAGCTTTCCCCGTAGCGGGGGTGTCGCCTACAATGAGCAGTTCTTC	CASSFPRSGGVAYNEQFF
TRBD1	TRBV6-2/TRBV6-3	.	TRBJ2-6	TGTGCCAGCAGTTCCCGGACAGGTGGTTGGTCTGGGGCCAACGTCCTGACTTTC	CASSSRTGGWSGANVLTF
.	TRBV5-1	.	TRBJ2-7	TGCGCCAGCAGCGGCTTACAGGGCTCCTACGAGCAGTACTTC	CASSGLQGSYEQYF
.	TRBV18	.	TRBJ1-1	TGTGCCAGCTCACCCCAAAAGGGACCGAACACTGAAGCTTTCTTT	CASSPQKGPNTEAFF
.	TRBV10-3	.	TRBJ2-7	TGTGCCATCCAGGGGTCGGCCTACGAGCAGTACTTC	CAIQGSAYEQYF
.	TRBV6-5	.	TRBJ1-6	TGTGCCAGCAGTCTTAACAGGGTTATGGGTTCACCCCTCCACTTT	CASSLNRVMGSPLHF
.	TRBV9	.	TRBJ1-1	TGTGCCAGCAGCGTAGAGGGAAACACTGAAGCTTTCTTT	CASSVEGNTEAFF
TRBD2	TRBV7-2	.	TRBJ2-3	TGTGCCAGCAGCATAGCGGGGGCGTATACGCAGTATTTT	CASSIAGAYTQYF
.	TRBV6-5	.	TRBJ1-4	TGTGCCAGCAGGCAAAATGAAAAACTGTTTTTT	CASRQNEKLFF
TRBD1	TRBV5-1	.	TRBJ1-6	TGCGCCAGCAGCTTGGAGGGACAGGGGACTTCACCCCTCCACTTT	CASSLEGQGTSPLHF
TRBD1	TRBV5-1	once	TRBJ1-1	TGCGCCAGCAGTTCGTCTCACAGGGGTTCCTTGAACACTGAAGCTTTCTTT	CASSSSHRGSLNTEAFF
.	TRBV5-1	.	TRBJ2-3	TGCGCCAGCAGCGGGGGGACAGATACGCAGTATTTT	CASSGGTDTQYF
.	TRBV5-1	.	TRBJ1-2	TGCGCCAGCAGCTTGGCCCCCGACAGACGCTATGGCTACACCTTC	CASSLAPDRRYGYTF
TRBD1	TRBV11-3	.	TRBJ2-5	TGTGCCAGCAGCCCCGGACAGGGAGATCAAGAGACCCAGTACTTC	CASSPGQGDQETQYF
TRBD1	TRBV9	once	TRBJ1-2	TGTGCCAGCAGCGTAGGTCAGGGGGGAGGCTACACCTTC	CASSVGQGGGYTF
.	TRBV11-1	.	TRBJ2-5	TGTGCCAGCAGCCTCGGGGGTTACCGGGAAGAGACCCAGTACTTC	CASSLGGYREETQYF
.	TRBV2	.	TRBJ1-2	TGTGCCAGCAGTACCACCCACCCAGAGGGGAACTTC	CASSTTHPEGNF
.	TRBV7-2	.	TRBJ1-3	TGTGCCAGCAGCTTAGAACACTCCGGGACGGCCTCTGGAAACACCATATATTTT	CASSLEHSGTASGNTIYF
.	TRBV19	.	TRBJ1-2	TGTGCCAGTAGGGGCCATCCCGGCTCTAACTATGGCTACACCTTC	CASRGHPGSNYGYTF